The 25 T cell receptor beta chains in this list originate from one sample, sequenced in a study of CD8+CD57+ T cells in acquired aplastic anemia. Using genomic DNA as the template, TCR beta VDJ and CDR3 profiling was carried out. In TCRdb, the reads were re-called with MiXCR into one record per CDR3 protein. The sample gives some 290,000 distinct CDR3 sequences, 56% of which show up once; 6.5% to 10% is in the top ten. Sequencing input: sorted CD4+, CD8+, or CD8+CD57+ T cells (not recorded which) from PBMCs. These receptors were collected from a human donor with severe aplastic anemia or a healthy control (not recorded which).

The gene calls are TRBV29-1 and TRBJ2-7; no firm D call. CDR1 and CDR2 from the germline V gene are SQVTM and ANQGSEA. V lost 7 bases to trimming and J lost 0 bases, with 13 bases between them. The CDR3 loop spans 13 amino acids. CDR3 DNA: TGCAGCGGGATTAGGAGTGGCTCCTACGAGCAGTACTTC. Amino acids: CSGIRSGSYEQYF.

This clonotype appeared many times. This chain connects TRBV20-1 to TRBJ2-5; no clear D gene. There are 11 residues in the CDR3. The ends were cut back, 2 bases at V and 6 bases at J, with 7 bases in the middle. Per germline, CDR1 DFQATT and CDR2 SNEGSKA (reference sequence). CDR3 loop: CSARPMQTQYF. CDR3 in DNA: TGCAGTGCTAGACCAATGCAGACCCAGTACTTC.

The chain carries TRBV2 and TRBJ1-1; possible D gene TRBD1, 6 bases. CDR1 is SNHLY, CDR2 FYNNEI, per germline. This CDR3 is 14 amino acids long. With 6 bases removed from V and 3 bases from J, the gap between germline ends came to 14 bases. The CDR3 is CASSTRGIDTEAFF. CDR3 DNA sequence: TGTGCCAGCAGCACAAGGGGGATCGACACTGAAGCTTTCTTT. Full variable domain (rest looked up from reference TRBV2 and TRBJ1-1): EPEVTQTPSHQVTQMGQEVILRCVPISNHLYFYWYRQILGQKVEFLVSFYNNEISEKSEIFDDQFSVERPDGSNFTLKIRSTKLEDSAMYFCASSTRGIDTEAFFGQGTRLTVV.

The chain joins TRBV7-9 to TRBJ1-1, with 10 positions matching TRBD1. The J call is in doubt because the DNA end fits TRBJ2-2 better. Germline V gene data show CDR1 as SEHNR and CDR2 as FQNEAQ (reference sequence). This CDR3 spans 19 amino acids. The CDR3 loop reads CASSLASRDRGGKTGELFF. The CDR3 nucleotides are TGTGCCAGCAGCTTAGCGAGCCGGGACAGGGGCGGTAAGACCGGGGAGCTGTTTTTT.

J is TRBJ1-1 and V is TRBV20-1; D remains ambiguous. Germline V gene sequence: CDR1 DFQATT, CDR2 SNEGSKA (reference sequence). V shed 3 bases and J shed 4 bases, with 9 bases lying between them. The CDR3 loop spans 12 amino acids. This CDR3 is CSASVGSTEAFF. CDR3 in DNA: TGCAGTGCTAGCGTTGGGAGCACTGAAGCTTTCTTT.

This clonotype was recorded at least ten times. This chain uses TRBV5-1 with TRBJ2-7; D might be TRBD2 (6 bases). Germline CDR1 SGHRS, CDR2 YFSETQ. The CDR3 loop spans 15 amino acids. V lost 0 bases and J 2 bases, leaving 12 bases between the germline ends. CDR3 residues: CASSLGSGGTYEQYF. DNA for the CDR3: TGCGCCAGCAGCTTGGGTTCAGGAGGGACCTACGAGCAGTACTTC.

The CDR3 reads CASSGWGEQGRETQYF. The CDR3 region has the DNA TGTGCCAGCAGCGGATGGGGAGAACAGGGAAGAGAGACCCAGTACTTC. The chain has TRBV9 and TRBJ2-5, with D maybe TRBD1 (6 bases). Germline CDR1 and CDR2: SGDLS and YYNGEE. The CDR3 runs 16 residues. V lost 3 bases to trimming and J lost 4 bases, with 19 bases between them. Variable domain in full (rest from reference TRBV9 and TRBJ2-5): DSGVTQTPKHLITATGQRVTLRCSPRSGDLSVYWYQQSLDQGLQFLIQYYNGEERAKGNILERFSAQQFPDLHSELNLSSLELGDSALYFCASSGWGEQGRETQYFGPGTRLLVL.

The table lists this clonotype with a few counts. J is TRBJ2-7 and V is TRBV7-9; tentatively, D is TRBD2 (5 bases). Germline values: CDR1 SEHNR, CDR2 FQNEAQ (reference sequence). This CDR3 region has 14 residues. V was shortened by 2 bases and J by 1 base, with 9 bases between the two germline ends. The CDR3 nucleotides are TGTGCCAGCAGCTTACCTCGAGGGTCCTACGAGCAGTACTTC. Translation gives CASSLPRGSYEQYF.

V usage is TRBV24-1 and J usage is TRBJ2-7, with D perhaps being TRBD1 or TRBD2 (6 bases each). Germline V gene data show CDR1 as KGHDR and CDR2 as SFDVKD. V was cut by 4 bases and J by 3 bases, with 18 bases left in between. This CDR3 is built from 16 residues. CDR3 coding DNA: TGTGCCACCAGTGAGACCGGGGGCAGAAAAGACTACGAGCAGTACTTC. Translation gives CATSETGGRKDYEQYF.

In its sample, this clonotype was seen many times. V usage is TRBV10-3 and J usage is TRBJ1-2; 7 bases match TRBD1. This CDR3 is 17 amino acids long. Germline V gene data show CDR1 as ENHRY and CDR2 as SYGVKD. V lost 2 bases, J lost 0 bases, and 9 bases stayed unmatched. The DNA of the CDR3 is TGTGCCATCAGTGAGCGGGTAGGGGGCCAATCTAACTATGGCTACACCTTC. Its translation is CAISERVGGQSNYGYTF.

A remark on this clonotype: A much larger clone is a single base away; this may be a read error. The chain recombines TRBV6-6 with TRBJ2-7; 8 positions agree with TRBD2. CDR1 is MNHNY, CDR2 SVGAGI, per germline (reference sequence). The CDR3 consists of 15 residues. V shed 5 bases and J 6 bases; nucleotides not matched to a gene: 12. The CDR3 sequence: CASSILAVGVGEQYF. CDR3 nucleotides: TGTGCCAGCAGTATACTAGCGGTGGGTGTCGGCGAGCAGTACTTC.

This clonotype was seen a few times. This chain connects TRBV7-8 to TRBJ2-2; D possibly uses TRBD1 or TRBD2 (7 bases each). Germline V lookup: CDR1 SGHVS, CDR2 FQNEAQ. Deletions cut 6 bases from V and 5 bases from J, with 13 bases between. The CDR3 sequence is 14 residues long. The chain's CDR3 is CASRAGQQTGELFF. CDR3 DNA: TGTGCCAGCAGAGCGGGACAGCAGACCGGGGAGCTGTTTTTT.

Comment on this clonotype: Mismatch with germline at one junction end may stem from a read error. This sequence joins TRBV6-1 and TRBJ1-5; D gene ambiguous. The CDR3 is made up of 13 amino acids. In germline, CDR1 is MNHNS, CDR2 SASEGT. CDR3 nucleotides: TGTGCCGGCAGCCGGGAGAGCAATCAGCCCCAGCATTTT. Protein sequence: CAGSRESNQPQHF.

J is TRBJ2-3 and V is TRBV25-1, with D perhaps matching TRBD2 (6 bases). Per the germline V gene, CDR1 is MGHDK and CDR2 is SYGVNS. V was clipped by 4 bases and J by 6 bases, with 17 bases between them. The CDR3 is 15 residues long. As DNA, the CDR3 is TGTGCCAGCAGTGGGGGCGGGACCTCAGCGGATACGCAGTATTTT. Its protein is CASSGGGTSADTQYF.

This clonotype has only a few counts. The genes are TRBV4-1 and TRBJ2-7; possibly TRBD1 for D (5 bases). The CDR3 spans 16 residues. CDR1 MGHRA and CDR2 YSYEKL come from the germline V gene. The germline V and J ends were trimmed by 4 bases and 4 bases, with 20 bases remaining between them. Written as DNA, the CDR3 is TGCGCCAGCAGCCCACCCGCAGGGAAGGGCCCTTACGAGCAGTACTTC. Amino acid sequence: CASSPPAGKGPYEQYF.

The chain combines TRBV7-3 with TRBJ1-1; TRBD1 aligns across 8 bases. The CDR3 loop spans 16 amino acids. Germline CDR1 is SGHTA and CDR2 is FQGTGA. V lost 6 bases to trimming and J lost 5 bases; unmatched junction nucleotides: 14. CDR3 amino acids: CASRISQLTGDTEAFF. Written as DNA, the CDR3 is TGTGCCAGCAGGATTAGCCAATTGACAGGGGATACTGAAGCTTTCTTT.

This clonotype was observed many times. The chain combines TRBV7-2 with TRBJ2-1, with TRBD2 matching over 8 bases. The CDR3 length is 15 residues. V shed 1 base and J 10 bases; nucleotides not matched to a gene: 9. In germline, CDR1 is SGHTA, CDR2 FQGNSA. CDR3 nucleotides: TGTGCCAGCAGCTTAGTATCGGGGGGGGAATACGAGCAGTTCTTC. Its translation: CASSLVSGGEYEQFF.

The table lists this clonotype with many counts. The rearrangement joins TRBV5-1 to TRBJ2-5; 7 positions agree with TRBD1. Germline CDR1 is SGHRS and CDR2 is YFSETQ. V trimming: 5 bases; J trimming: 5 bases; junction bases outside the gene matches: 6. This CDR3 contains 13 residues. This chain's CDR3 is CASRIQGPETQYF. The CDR3 DNA reads TGCGCCAGCAGGATACAGGGGCCGGAGACCCAGTACTTC.

This chain links TRBV9 with TRBJ2-1; maybe TRBD2 (6 bases). The germline V gene has CDR1 SGDLS and CDR2 YYNGEE. V was shortened by 7 bases and J by 5 bases, with 13 bases between the two germline ends. The CDR3 runs to 13 residues. The CDR3 spells CASGPLAHNEQFF. The CDR3 DNA follows: TGTGCCAGCGGCCCACTAGCCCACAATGAGCAGTTCTTC. Full variable domain (rest looked up from reference TRBV9 and TRBJ2-1): DSGVTQTPKHLITATGQRVTLRCSPRSGDLSVYWYQQSLDQGLQFLIQYYNGEERAKGNILERFSAQQFPDLHSELNLSSLELGDSALYFCASGPLAHNEQFFGPGTRLTVL.

With regard to this clonotype: A much bigger clone sits one base away, suggesting this may be a read error. This sequence joins TRBV18 and TRBJ1-2; D gene ambiguous. In germline, CDR1 is KGHSH, CDR2 LQKENI. The CDR3 totals 12 residues. CDR3 region: CASSPLTEGCTF. As DNA, the CDR3 is TGTGCCAGCTCACCCTTAACGGAGGGCTGCACCTTC.

This clonotype was detected many times. V usage is TRBV5-5 and J usage is TRBJ2-2, with unresolved D. With 1 base removed from V and 3 bases from J, the gap between germline ends came to 4 bases. The length of the CDR3 is 13 residues. CDR1 is SGHKS, CDR2 YYEKEE, per germline (reference sequence). The CDR3 loop is CASSLRDTGELFF. DNA of the CDR3: TGTGCCAGCAGCTTGAGGGACACCGGGGAGCTGTTTTTT.

This clonotype has a handful of counts. V and J are TRBV9 and TRBJ2-7; 11 bases are a match to TRBD2. V shed 7 bases, J shed 0 bases, and the junction held 3 bases outside the gene matches. Germline V gives CDR1 SGDLS, CDR2 YYNGEE. There are 14 residues in the CDR3. The CDR3 DNA reads as TGTGCCAGCTCAACTAGCGGGAGCTCCTACGAGCAGTACTTC. Its protein product is CASSTSGSSYEQYF.

This clonotype was seen at least ten times. Here the CDR3 reads CASSPTQRGQDTQYF. The CDR3 region has the DNA TGTGCCAGCAGCCCAACCCAAAGAGGGCAAGATACGCAGTATTTT. The chain links TRBV11-2 to TRBJ2-3; a weak D match, TRBD2 (5 bases). Germline V gene lookup returns CDR1 SGHAT and CDR2 FQNNGV. The ends were cut back, 5 bases at V and 5 bases at J, with 17 bases in the middle. The CDR3 runs to 15 residues.

This sequence joins TRBV7-6 and TRBJ2-5; no clear D. Trimming stripped 0 bases from V and 5 bases from J, with 13 bases between. CDR3 length: 15 residues. Germline V lookup: CDR1 SGHVS, CDR2 FNYEAQ. DNA for the CDR3: TGTGCCAGCAGCTTAGCCGTGGCTATCAGTGAGACCCAGTACTTC. Amino acid sequence: CASSLAVAISETQYF.

The chain uses TRBV20-1 and TRBJ2-5, with D maybe TRBD1 (6 bases). V lost 6 bases and J lost 8, with 16 bases in between. Germline-derived CDR1 and CDR2 are DFQATT and SNEGSKA (reference sequence). The length of the CDR3 is 12 residues. CDR3 in amino acids: CSATGNQETQYF. The DNA for the CDR3 is TGCAGTGCCACAGGGAATCAGGAAACCCAGTACTTC.